These T cell receptor beta chains were read from a single sample in a study of CD8 T cells in Susac syndrome. From the immunoSEQ multiplex PCR reads, TCRdb called clonotypes with MiXCR, one entry per CDR3 protein. The table includes 75,000 to 80,000 distinct CDR3 sequences, roughly 95% detected once. Sequencing input: CD8+ T cells from PBMCs. The receptors here all came from a human donor with Susac syndrome. The conserved cysteine and the conserved F or W are not part of the CDR3 here. D genes are given only for firm matches. Size tells how often a clone was seen (once, few, many) or the class of an expanded clone, and some rows leave it out.

d_call: -; v_call: TRBV28; j_call: TRBJ2-7; clone_size: -; cdr3_aa: ASRSYEDRPKEY
d_call: -; v_call: TRBV20-1; j_call: TRBJ1-5; clone_size: -; cdr3_aa: SARDSGVGSNQPQH
d_call: -; v_call: TRBV15; j_call: TRBJ2-5; clone_size: -; cdr3_aa: ATSRDRAGGQTQY
d_call: TRBD2; v_call: TRBV14; j_call: TRBJ2-1; clone_size: -; cdr3_aa: ASSQDLAGGGEQF
d_call: -; v_call: TRBV12-3/TRBV12-4; j_call: TRBJ1-2; clone_size: -; cdr3_aa: ASSLSQGNYGYT
d_call: TRBD1; v_call: TRBV5-6; j_call: TRBJ1-5; clone_size: -; cdr3_aa: ASSFGTGINQPQH
d_call: -; v_call: TRBV27; j_call: TRBJ2-7; clone_size: -; cdr3_aa: ASSLSGRGEQY
d_call: TRBD1; v_call: TRBV13; j_call: TRBJ2-7; clone_size: few; cdr3_aa: ASSLEVGGQANYEQY
d_call: -; v_call: TRBV2; j_call: TRBJ1-4; clone_size: -; cdr3_aa: ATQAEKLF
d_call: TRBD1; v_call: TRBV29-1; j_call: TRBJ2-7; clone_size: -; cdr3_aa: SVSGVSGTGRNEQY
d_call: TRBD1; v_call: TRBV19; j_call: TRBJ2-1; clone_size: -; cdr3_aa: ASSIEGQGYLYNEQF
d_call: -; v_call: TRBV11-2; j_call: TRBJ1-1; clone_size: -; cdr3_aa: ASSPRGRDTEAF
d_call: -; v_call: TRBV27; j_call: TRBJ2-7; clone_size: -; cdr3_aa: ASSPLSQSSYEQY
d_call: TRBD2; v_call: TRBV10-3; j_call: TRBJ2-3; clone_size: -; cdr3_aa: ATAGGRDTQY
d_call: TRBD1; v_call: TRBV20-1; j_call: TRBJ2-7; clone_size: -; cdr3_aa: RPGTASSEQY
d_call: -; v_call: TRBV29-1; j_call: TRBJ1-2; clone_size: -; cdr3_aa: SVGIGGHDGYT
d_call: -; v_call: TRBV30; j_call: TRBJ2-7; clone_size: -; cdr3_aa: AWSVLEGDEQY
d_call: TRBD2; v_call: TRBV20-1; j_call: TRBJ2-7; clone_size: -; cdr3_aa: SASGSGGAKEQY
d_call: TRBD1; v_call: TRBV24-1; j_call: TRBJ2-5; clone_size: -; cdr3_aa: ATSEDRGPAYQETQY
d_call: TRBD1; v_call: TRBV3-1; j_call: TRBJ2-4; clone_size: -; cdr3_aa: ASSPSGGNGKNIQY
d_call: -; v_call: TRBV12-3/TRBV12-4; j_call: TRBJ2-3; clone_size: -; cdr3_aa: ASSLNLAFSTDTQY
d_call: -; v_call: TRBV4-3; j_call: TRBJ2-7; clone_size: -; cdr3_aa: ASSQDYRSSYEQY
d_call: TRBD1; v_call: TRBV28; j_call: TRBJ1-2; clone_size: -; cdr3_aa: ASSTIPGQTYT
d_call: -; v_call: TRBV6-4; j_call: TRBJ2-7; clone_size: -; cdr3_aa: ASRSTGYLSYEQY